The clone carrying this TCR beta chain was counted many times. Its specificity is not known. This related bone marrow graft donor gave peripheral blood on the day of marrow donation. The data were taken from a study of T cells after posttransplantation cyclophosphamide. CDR3 length equals 14 residues. The V gene lost 4 bases and the J gene lost 5 bases, with 11 bases spanning the gap. Germline V lookup: CDR1 LGHNA, CDR2 YNFKEQ. Data came from immunoSEQ multiplex PCR; TCRdb stores just in-frame clones and leaves some out. In total the sample includes about 24,000 clones, none of them seen once. Study findings and constraints: Later post-transplant blood repertoires were often dominated by donor CD8+ memory clones. Recipient CMV seropositivity and CMV reactivation strongly tracked TRB clonality.

The chain joins TRBV4-2 to TRBJ1-4; D remains unclear. This TCR came from a woman in her sixties or seventies in good health, CMV-negative, and a related stem cell transplant donor. What was sequenced was PBMCs. CDR3 loop: CASSPQVRNEKLFF. The CDR3 DNA reads TGTGCCAGCAGCCCGCAGGTTAGGAATGAAAAACTGTTTTTT.